This T cell receptor (beta chain) was obtained from a study of immunodeficiency (dated by TCRdb to between 2017 and 2020). Background on the whole study: To search for oligoclonality and VDJ recombination defects, the researchers carried out a repertoire analysis.

In regard to this clone: The antigen it recognizes is unknown. The sample holds no much larger clone one base away, and base qualities are not on file.

Clipping removes 3 bases from V and 0 bases from J, with 9 as the unmatched junction base count. Per the germline V gene (reference sequence), SEHNR is the CDR1 and FQNEAQ is the CDR2. The CDR3 has 17 amino acids, counting the end cysteine and phenylalanine. The only DNA kept is the CDR3, 51 bases in frame from the first base. Patients showed reduced numbers of naive CD4 T cells and, even more so, naive CD8 T cells, along with expanded effector memory subpopulations. Before TCR sequencing, CD3+CD4+ T cells were sorted out of fresh PBMCs. Genomic DNA was extracted with the QIAamp DNA Blood Mini Kit and sent for immunoSEQ repertoire analysis. Using a standard quantity of genomic DNA template, multiplex PCR was run to amplify the CDR3 regions. PCR products were sequenced on an Illumina platform. The paper's processing steps were these. Alignment of sequences was done against a reference, and the V, D and J gene definitions came from IMGT. To eliminate PCR and sequencing errors, a nearest-neighbor clustering algorithm combined closely related sequences. V, D and J usage was analyzed in productive unique and total sequences using ImmunoSEQ Analyzer tools and R version 3.6.1. TCRdb took this table from immuneACCESS and kept in-frame rearrangements with V and J called. Such tables lack part of the clones; where checked against another copy, unresolved V genes explain under half of the gap, and the rest is unexplained. From that table come the V and J calls and clone size; the DNA was used to work out D and trimming. This sample lists 2,300 or so clones; approximately 88% were detected once. Approximately 8% of the sample comes from the top ten.

On the study overall, not on this receptor specifically: Based on top-100 and total clonotype frequencies, severe oligoclonality was found in patient CD8+ T cells but not in patient CD4+ T cells. V-J pairing and productive entropy of CD4+ T cells appeared to be similar between patients and controls. In entropy comparisons, n=3 (open circles) was shown for patients versus healthy controls, and a thymic development effect was only suggested as possible.

The receptor's source is a girl aged 10-17 years with POLD1 deficiency. The V gene is TRBV7-9 and the J gene is TRBJ2-3, with 7 middle bases fitting TRBD2. The sample was CD4+ T cells from blood. The nucleotide sequence reads TGTGCCAGCAGCTTCGCCTGGACTAGATCAAGCACAGATACGCAGTATTTT. It specifies CASSFAWTRSSTDTQYF. With all but the CDR3 taken from the reference TRBV7-9 and TRBJ2-3 genes, the full variable domain is: DTGVSQNPRHKITKRGQNVTFRCDPISEHNRLYWYRQTLGQGPEFLTYFQNEAQLEKSRLLSDRFSAERPKGSFSTLEIQRTEQGDSAMYLCASSFAWTRSSTDTQYFGPGTRLTVL.